This note documents a single TCR beta chain sequence. Original data processing: Using reference gene primer amplification, nucleated cell counts were estimated. TCRdb's table, derived via immunoSEQ multiplex PCR, lists solely in-frame clones and lacks some. V and J calls and clone size are given by that table; D and trimming were obtained from the DNA. Of 80,000 to 100,000 clones listed, roughly 80% are singletons. These data belong to a study of blood T cell repertoires in COVID-19. Whole-study context: Acute and convalescent COVID-19 specimens originated in the United States, Italy and Spain. PBMCs, B-cell-depleted T cells, or T cells were the source of the cDNA or gDNA that made up the material.

Looked up from germline, CDR1 is SGHRS and CDR2 is YFSETQ. The CDR3 runs to 15 residues. Germline trimming cut 2 bases from V and 7 bases from J; bases unmatched to any gene: 9. This sequence originates from a man in his sixties with acute or convalescent COVID-19. V is TRBV5-1 and J is TRBJ1-2, with TRBD1 identical over 9 bases. The sequenced sample consisted of peripheral blood. The DNA for the CDR3 is TGCGCCAGCAGCTTTGTGGGACAGGGAGCCGTTGGCTACACCTTC. Translation: CASSFVGQGAVGYTF.